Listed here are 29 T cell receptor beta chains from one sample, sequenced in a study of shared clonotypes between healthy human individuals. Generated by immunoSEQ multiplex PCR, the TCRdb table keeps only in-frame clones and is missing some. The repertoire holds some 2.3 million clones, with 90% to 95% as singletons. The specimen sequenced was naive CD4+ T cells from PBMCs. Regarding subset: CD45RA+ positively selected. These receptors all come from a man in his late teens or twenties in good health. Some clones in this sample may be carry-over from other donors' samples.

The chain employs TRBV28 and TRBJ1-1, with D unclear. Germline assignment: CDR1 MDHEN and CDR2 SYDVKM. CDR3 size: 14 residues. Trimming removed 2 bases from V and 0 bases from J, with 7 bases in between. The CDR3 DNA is TGTGCCAGCAGTTTACTTAACATGAACACTGAAGCTTTCTTT. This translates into CASSLLNMNTEAFF.

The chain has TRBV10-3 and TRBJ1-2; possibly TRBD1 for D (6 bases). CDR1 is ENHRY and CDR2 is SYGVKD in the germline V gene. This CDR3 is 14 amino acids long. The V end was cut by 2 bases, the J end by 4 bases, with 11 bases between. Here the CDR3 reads CAISEAQGGYGYTF. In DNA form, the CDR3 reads TGTGCCATCAGTGAGGCCCAAGGGGGCTATGGCTACACCTTC.

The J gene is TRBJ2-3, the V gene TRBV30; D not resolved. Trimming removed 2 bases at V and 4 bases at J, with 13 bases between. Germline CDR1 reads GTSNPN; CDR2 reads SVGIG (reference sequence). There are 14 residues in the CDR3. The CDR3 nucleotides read TGTGCCTGGAGTCCTAGGCGGAGCGCAGATACGCAGTATTTT. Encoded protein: CAWSPRRSADTQYF.

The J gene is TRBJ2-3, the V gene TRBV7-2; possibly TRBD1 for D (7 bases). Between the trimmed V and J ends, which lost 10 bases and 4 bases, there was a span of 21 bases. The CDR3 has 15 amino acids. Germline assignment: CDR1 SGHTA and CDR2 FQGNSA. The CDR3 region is CATSPGGRGADTQYF. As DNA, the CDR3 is TGTGCCACCTCCCCAGGCGGCAGGGGGGCAGATACGCAGTATTTT.

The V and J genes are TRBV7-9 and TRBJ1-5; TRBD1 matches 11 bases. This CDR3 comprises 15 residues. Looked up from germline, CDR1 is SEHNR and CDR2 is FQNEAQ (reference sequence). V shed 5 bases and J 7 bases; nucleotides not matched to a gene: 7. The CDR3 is CASSRTGGAGQPQHF. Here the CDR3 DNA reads TGTGCCAGCAGCAGGACAGGGGGCGCCGGACAGCCCCAGCATTTT.

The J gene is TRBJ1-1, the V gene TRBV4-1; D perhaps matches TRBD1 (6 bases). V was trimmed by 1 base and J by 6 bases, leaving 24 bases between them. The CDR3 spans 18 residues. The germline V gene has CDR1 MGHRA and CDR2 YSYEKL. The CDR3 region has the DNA TGCGCCAGCAGCCAAGTTTGGGGGGGGGCAAGCACTGCGGCTGAAGCTTTCTTT. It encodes CASSQVWGGASTAAEAFF.

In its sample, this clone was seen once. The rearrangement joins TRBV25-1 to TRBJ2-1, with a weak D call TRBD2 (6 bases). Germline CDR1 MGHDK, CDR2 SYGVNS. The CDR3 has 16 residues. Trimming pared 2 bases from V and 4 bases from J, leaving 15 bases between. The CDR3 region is CASSEDWGEVYNEQFF. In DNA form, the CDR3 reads TGTGCCAGCAGTGAAGATTGGGGGGAGGTGTACAATGAGCAGTTCTTC.

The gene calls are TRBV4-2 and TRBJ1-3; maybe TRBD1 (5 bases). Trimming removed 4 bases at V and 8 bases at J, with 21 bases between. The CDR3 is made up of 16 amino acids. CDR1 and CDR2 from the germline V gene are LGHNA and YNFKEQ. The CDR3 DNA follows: TGTGCCAGCAGCCCGCGGGACGGTCAAGGGAGGGACACCATATATTTT. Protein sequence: CASSPRDGQGRDTIYF.

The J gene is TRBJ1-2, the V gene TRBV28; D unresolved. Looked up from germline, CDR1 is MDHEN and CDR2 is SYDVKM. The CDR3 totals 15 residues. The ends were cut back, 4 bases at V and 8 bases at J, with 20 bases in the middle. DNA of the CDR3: TGTGCCAGCAGTTCCCCTCGGCGGGGAATGGGGGGCTACACCTTC. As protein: CASSSPRRGMGGYTF.

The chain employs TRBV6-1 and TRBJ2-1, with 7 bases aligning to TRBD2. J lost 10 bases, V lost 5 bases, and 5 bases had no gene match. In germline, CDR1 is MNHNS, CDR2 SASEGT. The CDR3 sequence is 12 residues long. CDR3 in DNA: TGTGCCAGCAGTCTCGCGGGAGACGAGCAGTTCTTC. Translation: CASSLAGDEQFF.

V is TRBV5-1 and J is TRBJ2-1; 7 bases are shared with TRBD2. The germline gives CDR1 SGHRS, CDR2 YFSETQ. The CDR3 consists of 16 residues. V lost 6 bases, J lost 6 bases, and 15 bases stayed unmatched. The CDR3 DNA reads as TGCGCCAGCATCCCCGTCGCCGCTAGCGGAATCAATGAGCAGTTCTTC. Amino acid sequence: CASIPVAASGINEQFF.

CDR3 nucleotides: TGCGCCAGCAGCTTGGAACTAGCGGGAGGGTTAGGTGAGCAGTTCTTC. Translation: CASSLELAGGLGEQFF. The genes are TRBV5-1 and TRBJ2-1; 13 bases agree with TRBD2. This CDR3 is built from 16 residues. Per germline, CDR1 SGHRS and CDR2 YFSETQ. V dropped 0 bases and J dropped 9; count of bases not matched to a gene: 6.

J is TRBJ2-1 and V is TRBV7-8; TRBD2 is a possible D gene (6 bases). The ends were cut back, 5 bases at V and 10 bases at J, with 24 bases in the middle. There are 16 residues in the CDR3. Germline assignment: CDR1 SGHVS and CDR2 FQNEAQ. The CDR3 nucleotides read TGTGCCAGCAGCGTTCTTTTGGGACTCTATAGGATGGAGCAGTTCTTC. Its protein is CASSVLLGLYRMEQFF.

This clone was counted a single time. The CDR3 DNA follows: TGTGCCAGCAGTTACACCGGGACAGAAGAAGGATACGAGCAGTACTTC. Protein product: CASSYTGTEEGYEQYF. The V and J genes are TRBV6-5 and TRBJ2-7; 7 bases match TRBD1. V trimming: 2 bases; J trimming: 4 bases; junction bases outside the gene matches: 11. In germline, CDR1 is MNHEY, CDR2 SVGAGI. This CDR3 has 16 residues.

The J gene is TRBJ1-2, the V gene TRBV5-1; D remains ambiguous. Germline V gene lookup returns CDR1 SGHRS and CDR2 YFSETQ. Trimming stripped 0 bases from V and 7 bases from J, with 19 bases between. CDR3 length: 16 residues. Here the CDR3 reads CASSLGPQAQLSGYTF. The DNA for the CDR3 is TGCGCCAGCAGCTTGGGTCCCCAGGCCCAGCTCTCTGGCTACACCTTC.

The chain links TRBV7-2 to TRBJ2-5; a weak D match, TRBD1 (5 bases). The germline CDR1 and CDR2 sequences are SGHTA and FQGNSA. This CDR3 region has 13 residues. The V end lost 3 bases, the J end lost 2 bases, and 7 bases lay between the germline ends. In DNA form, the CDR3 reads TGTGCCAGCAGCTTCAGGGTACAAGAGACCCAGTACTTC. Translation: CASSFRVQETQYF.

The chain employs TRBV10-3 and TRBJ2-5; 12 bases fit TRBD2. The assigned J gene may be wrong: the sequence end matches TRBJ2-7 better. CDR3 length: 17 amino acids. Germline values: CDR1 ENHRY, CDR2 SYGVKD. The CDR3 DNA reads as TGTGCCATCAGTGAAGCAGGGTGGACTAGCGGGACCTACGAGCAGTACTTC. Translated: CAISEAGWTSGTYEQYF.

In DNA, the CDR3 is TGCGCCAGCACGGAGGGGAGCGGGTATTACAATGAGCAGTTCTTC. This translates into CASTEGSGYYNEQFF. This rearrangement joins TRBV5-1 to TRBJ2-1, with D tentatively TRBD2 (6 bases). The length of the CDR3 is 15 residues. Germline CDR1 and CDR2: SGHRS and YFSETQ. V lost 6 bases and J 4 bases, leaving 17 bases between the germline ends.

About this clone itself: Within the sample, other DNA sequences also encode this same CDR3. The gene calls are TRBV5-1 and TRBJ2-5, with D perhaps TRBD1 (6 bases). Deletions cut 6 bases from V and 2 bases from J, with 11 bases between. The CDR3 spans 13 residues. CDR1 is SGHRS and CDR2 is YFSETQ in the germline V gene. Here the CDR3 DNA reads TGCGCCAGCACTCTTCAGGGGCAAGAGACCCAGTACTTC. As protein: CASTLQGQETQYF.

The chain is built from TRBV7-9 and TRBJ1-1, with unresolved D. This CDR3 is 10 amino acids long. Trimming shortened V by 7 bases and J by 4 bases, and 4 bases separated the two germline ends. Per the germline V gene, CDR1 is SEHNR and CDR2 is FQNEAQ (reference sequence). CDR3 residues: CASTVTEAFF. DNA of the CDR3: TGTGCCAGCACGGTCACTGAAGCTTTCTTT.

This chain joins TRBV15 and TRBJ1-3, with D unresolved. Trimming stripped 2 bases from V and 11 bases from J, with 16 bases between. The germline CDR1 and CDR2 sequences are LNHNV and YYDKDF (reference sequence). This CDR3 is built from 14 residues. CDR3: CATSRPTRAPPIYF. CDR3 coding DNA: TGTGCCACCAGCAGACCAACCCGGGCCCCACCCATATATTTT.

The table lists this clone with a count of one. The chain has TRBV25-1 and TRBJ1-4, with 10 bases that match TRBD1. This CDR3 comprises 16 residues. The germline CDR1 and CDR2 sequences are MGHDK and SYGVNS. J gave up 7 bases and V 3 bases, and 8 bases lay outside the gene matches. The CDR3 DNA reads TGTGCCAGCAGTGAGGGGACAGGGGCCGCGGGTGAAAAACTGTTTTTT. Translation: CASSEGTGAAGEKLFF. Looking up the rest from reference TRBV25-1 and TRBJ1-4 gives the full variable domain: EADIYQTPRYLVIGTGKKITLECSQTMGHDKMYWYQQDPGMELHLIHYSYGVNSTEKGDLSSESTVSRIRTEHFPLTLESARPSHTSQYLCASSEGTGAAGEKLFFGSGTQLSVL.

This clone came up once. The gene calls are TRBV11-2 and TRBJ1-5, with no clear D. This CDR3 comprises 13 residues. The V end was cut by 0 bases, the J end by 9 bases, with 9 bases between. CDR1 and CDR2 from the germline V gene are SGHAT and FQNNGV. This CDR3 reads CASSLDQARPQHF. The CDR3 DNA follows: TGTGCCAGCAGCTTAGATCAAGCCAGGCCCCAGCATTTT.

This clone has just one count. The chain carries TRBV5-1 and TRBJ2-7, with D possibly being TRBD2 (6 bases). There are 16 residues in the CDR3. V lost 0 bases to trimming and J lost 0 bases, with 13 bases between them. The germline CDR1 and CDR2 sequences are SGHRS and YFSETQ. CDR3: CASSLEAAGPSYEQYF. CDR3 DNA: TGCGCCAGCAGCTTGGAAGCCGCGGGACCCTCCTACGAGCAGTACTTC.

CDR3 DNA: TGTGCCAGCAGCCGACTTATGGGACAGGGCACCTACGAGCAGTACTTC. Amino acid sequence: CASSRLMGQGTYEQYF. J is TRBJ2-7 and V is TRBV5-4, with TRBD1 identical over 9 bases. This CDR3 contains 16 residues. Germline trimming cut 4 bases from V and 2 bases from J; bases unmatched to any gene: 10. Germline loops: CDR1 SGHNT, CDR2 YYREEE (reference sequence).

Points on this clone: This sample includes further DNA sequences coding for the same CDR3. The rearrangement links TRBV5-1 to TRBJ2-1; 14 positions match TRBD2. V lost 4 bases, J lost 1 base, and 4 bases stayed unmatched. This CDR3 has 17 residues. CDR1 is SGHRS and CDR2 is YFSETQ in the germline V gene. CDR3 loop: CASSPGLAGVSYNEQFF. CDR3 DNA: TGCGCCAGCAGCCCGGGACTAGCGGGAGTGTCCTACAATGAGCAGTTCTTC.

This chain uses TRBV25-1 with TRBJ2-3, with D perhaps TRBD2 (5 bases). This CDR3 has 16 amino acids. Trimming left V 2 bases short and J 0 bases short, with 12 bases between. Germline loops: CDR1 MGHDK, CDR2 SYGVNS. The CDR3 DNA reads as TGTGCCAGCAGTGAAGTTCGGGGTTCTAGCACAGATACGCAGTATTTT. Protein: CASSEVRGSSTDTQYF.

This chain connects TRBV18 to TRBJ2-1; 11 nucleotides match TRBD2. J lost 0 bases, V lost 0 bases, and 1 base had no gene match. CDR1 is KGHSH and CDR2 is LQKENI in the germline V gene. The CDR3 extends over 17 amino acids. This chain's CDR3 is CASSPPGTSGSYNEQFF. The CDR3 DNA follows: TGTGCCAGCTCACCACCAGGGACTAGCGGCTCCTACAATGAGCAGTTCTTC. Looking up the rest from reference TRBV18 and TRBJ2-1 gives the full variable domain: NAGVMQNPRHLVRRRGQEARLRCSPMKGHSHVYWYRQLPEEGLKFMVYLQKENIIDESGMPKERFSAEFPKEGPSILRIQQVVRGDSAAYFCASSPPGTSGSYNEQFFGPGTRLTVL.

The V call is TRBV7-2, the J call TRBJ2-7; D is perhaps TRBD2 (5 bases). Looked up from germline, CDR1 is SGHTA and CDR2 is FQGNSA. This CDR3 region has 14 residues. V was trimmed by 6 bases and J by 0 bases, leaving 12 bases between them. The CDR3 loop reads CASSFGGLSYEQYF. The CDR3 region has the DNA TGTGCCAGCAGTTTCGGCGGACTCTCCTACGAGCAGTACTTC. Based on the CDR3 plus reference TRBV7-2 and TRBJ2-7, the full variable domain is GAGVSQSPSNKVTEKGKDVELRCDPISGHTALYWYRQSLGQGLEFLIYFQGNSAPDKSGLPSDRFSAERTGGSVSTLTIQRTQQEDSAVYLCASSFGGLSYEQYFGPGTRLTVT.